A single sample is the source of the 19 T cell receptor beta chains below, sequenced in a study of blood T cell repertoires in COVID-19. Using immunoSEQ multiplex PCR, the repertoire was profiled, and TCRdb retains in-frame clones only, with some absent. In the table there are some 120,000 clones, 70% to 90% of which are singletons. The source material was peripheral blood. The receptors were gathered from a man aged 55 to 70 with acute or convalescent COVID-19.

The gene calls are TRBV19 and TRBJ2-1; D might be TRBD2 (5 bases). This CDR3 comprises 13 residues. With 7 bases removed from V and 7 bases from J, the gap between germline ends came to 14 bases. CDR1 LNHDA and CDR2 SQIVND come from the germline V gene (reference sequence). Here the CDR3 reads CASTPREGNEQFF. The CDR3 DNA reads TGTGCCAGTACCCCCCGAGAGGGAAATGAGCAGTTCTTC.

The V gene is TRBV7-3, the J gene TRBJ2-2; 7 positions agree with TRBD1. V lost 1 base to trimming and J lost 8 bases; unmatched junction nucleotides: 10. Per germline, CDR1 SGHTA and CDR2 FQGTGA. The CDR3 length is 16 residues. The CDR3 is CASSLMETGIEGELFF. The DNA for the CDR3 is TGTGCCAGCAGCTTAATGGAGACAGGGATAGAAGGGGAGCTGTTTTTT.

The chain carries TRBV11-2 and TRBJ2-1, with 7 bases matching TRBD2. V lost 1 base and J lost 10; bases outside the gene matches: 4. Germline CDR1 is SGHAT and CDR2 is FQNNGV. This CDR3 region has 13 residues. The CDR3 DNA reads as TGTGCCAGCAGCTTAGGGGGGGGAGGCGAGCAGTTCTTC. Translation: CASSLGGGGEQFF.

The V gene is TRBV6-5, the J gene TRBJ2-3, with 8 bases fitting TRBD2. V lost 2 bases, J lost 3 bases, and 7 bases stayed unmatched. The CDR3 is 16 residues long. Per germline, CDR1 MNHEY and CDR2 SVGAGI. CDR3 nucleotide sequence: TGTGCCAGCAGTTACGGGGCGGGAGGAAGGACAGATACGCAGTATTTT. This encodes CASSYGAGGRTDTQYF.

The genes are TRBV5-1 and TRBJ2-1; the D gene is possibly TRBD2 (5 bases). Per germline, CDR1 SGHRS and CDR2 YFSETQ. V was pared by 7 bases and J by 5 bases, with 10 bases between. The length of the CDR3 is 12 residues. The CDR3 DNA reads as TGCGCCAGCGGGAGAGGCGACAATGAGCAGTTCTTC. Protein product: CASGRGDNEQFF.

This sequence joins TRBV28 and TRBJ1-5; TRBD1 agrees at 9 bases. After removal of 8 bases from V and 6 bases from J, the junction contained 11 bases not matched to a gene. This CDR3 comprises 15 residues. Germline V gives CDR1 MDHEN, CDR2 SYDVKM. The CDR3 DNA reads as TGTGCCAGCCTCACCGGGACAGGGCTTGGTCAGCCCCAGCATTTT. This sequence encodes CASLTGTGLGQPQHF. Based on the CDR3 plus reference TRBV28 and TRBJ1-5, the full variable domain is DVKVTQSSRYLVKRTGEKVFLECVQDMDHENMFWYRQDPGLGLRLIYFSYDVKMKEKGDIPEGYSVSREKKERFSLILESASTNQTSMYLCASLTGTGLGQPQHFGDGTRLSIL.

The chain combines TRBV27 with TRBJ2-2; TRBD1 might be the D (7 bases). CDR3 length: 19 amino acids. V lost 8 bases, J lost 0 bases, and 25 bases lay in between. Germline loops: CDR1 MNHEY, CDR2 SMNVEV (reference sequence). The CDR3 is CASGLPWTGSRANTGELFF. DNA of the CDR3: TGTGCCAGCGGACTACCCTGGACAGGCAGTAGAGCGAACACCGGGGAGCTGTTTTTT.

This rearrangement joins TRBV7-3 to TRBJ2-1; 7 positions agree with TRBD1. The V gene end was trimmed by 2 bases and the J gene end by 0 bases; junction bases not matched to a gene: 1. This CDR3 region has 15 residues. Looked up from germline, CDR1 is SGHTA and CDR2 is FQGTGA. The CDR3 DNA is TGTGCCAGCAGCTTACAGGGGGACTCCTACAATGAGCAGTTCTTC. This codes for CASSLQGDSYNEQFF.

The CDR3 sequence is CASLGGTKEAFF. DNA for the CDR3: TGCGCCAGTCTGGGTGGGACAAAAGAAGCTTTCTTT. J is TRBJ1-1 and V is TRBV4-1; the D gene is possibly TRBD1 (6 bases). Germline V lookup: CDR1 MGHRA, CDR2 YSYEKL. V lost 9 bases, J lost 8 bases, and 16 bases lay in between. This CDR3 has 12 residues.

This rearrangement joins TRBV28 to TRBJ2-2, with D perhaps matching TRBD1 (6 bases). V was clipped by 8 bases and J by 0 bases, with 16 bases between them. This CDR3 comprises 16 residues. Germline loops: CDR1 MDHEN, CDR2 SYDVKM. The CDR3 nucleotides read TGTGCCAGCCTTTTCCTTGGGGGCCCGAACACCGGGGAGCTGTTTTTT. Amino acids: CASLFLGGPNTGELFF.

A single count supports this clone. The chain employs TRBV5-1 and TRBJ2-1, with 12 bases matching TRBD2. This CDR3 is 16 amino acids long. Germline CDR1 reads SGHRS; CDR2 reads YFSETQ. V gave up 3 bases and J gave up 7 bases; unmatched junction bases: 8. The CDR3: CASSSAGTSGFNEQFF. CDR3 bases: TGCGCCAGCAGCTCCGCCGGGACTAGCGGGTTTAATGAGCAGTTCTTC.

The chain recombines TRBV14 with TRBJ2-1, with 9 bases identical to TRBD2. The V gene end was trimmed by 1 base and the J gene end by 6 bases; junction bases not matched to a gene: 7. CDR1 is SGHDN, CDR2 FVKESK, per germline. This CDR3 comprises 16 residues. CDR3 nucleotide sequence: TGTGCCAGCAGCCAAGGAGGAGCGGGGGGTTCCAATGAGCAGTTCTTC. This translates into CASSQGGAGGSNEQFF.

V gene TRBV28 combines with J gene TRBJ2-7, with 8 bases lining up with TRBD1. There are 13 residues in the CDR3. Per germline, CDR1 MDHEN and CDR2 SYDVKM. Losses at the gene ends were 5 bases for V and 4 bases for J; bases not matched to a gene: 4. DNA for the CDR3: TGTGCCAGCAGTAATACAGGGGGGTACGAGCAGTACTTC. Protein sequence: CASSNTGGYEQYF.

This clone was counted only a few times. The chain carries TRBV2 and TRBJ2-2; TRBD1 matches 9 bases. This CDR3 region has 15 residues. CDR1 is SNHLY and CDR2 is FYNNEI in the germline V gene. V lost 8 bases, J lost 3 bases, and 7 bases stayed unmatched. This CDR3 reads CASGSQGADTGELFF. CDR3 nucleotide sequence: TGTGCCAGCGGCTCACAGGGGGCGGACACCGGGGAGCTGTTTTTT.

As concerns this clone: The sample carries other DNA sequences with the same CDR3. The rearrangement links TRBV18 to TRBJ2-1; 9 bases fit TRBD1. This CDR3 region has 16 residues. Trimming cost V 0 bases and J 2 bases; bases outside gene matches: 2. CDR1 and CDR2 (germline): KGHSH, LQKENI. The CDR3 protein is CASSPPTGGTYNEQFF. As DNA, the CDR3 is TGTGCCAGCTCACCACCTACAGGGGGCACCTACAATGAGCAGTTCTTC.

This clone was seen once. The J gene is TRBJ1-6, the V gene TRBV12-1; TRBD1, as called in the table, went unchecked against the DNA. TRBV12-1 counts as a pseudogene. This CDR3 spans 16 amino acids. DNA for the CDR3: TGTGCCAGCAGCTCACCCGACAGGGGAGGCGATTCACCCCTCCACTTT. It is translated as CASSSPDRGGDSPLHF.

V is TRBV6-5 and J is TRBJ2-7; 11 bases fit TRBD1. After removal of 5 bases from V and 5 bases from J, the junction contained 2 bases not matched to a gene. CDR1 MNHEY and CDR2 SVGAGI come from the germline V gene. CDR3 size: 13 residues. CDR3: CASSTDRGHEQYF. As DNA, the CDR3 is TGTGCCAGCAGTACGGACAGGGGGCACGAGCAGTACTTC.

The V call is TRBV28, the J call TRBJ2-6; the D gene is possibly TRBD2 (6 bases). The CDR3 has 14 amino acids. The V end was cut by 8 bases, the J end by 4 bases, with 12 bases between. Germline V gives CDR1 MDHEN, CDR2 SYDVKM. The CDR3 region has the DNA TGTGCCAGCGTGGAGGGATCCGGGGCCAACGTCCTGACTTTC. It codes for CASVEGSGANVLTF.

CDR3 protein: CASSSPRSNTEAFF. CDR3 nucleotides: TGTGCCAGCAGTTCCCCGAGGTCGAACACTGAAGCTTTCTTT. J is TRBJ1-1 and V is TRBV28; D ambiguous. V was pared by 4 bases and J by 1 base, with 10 bases between. The CDR3 covers 14 residues. From germline, CDR1 is MDHEN and CDR2 SYDVKM. The whole variable domain, filled in from reference TRBV28 and TRBJ1-1, reads DVKVTQSSRYLVKRTGEKVFLECVQDMDHENMFWYRQDPGLGLRLIYFSYDVKMKEKGDIPEGYSVSREKKERFSLILESASTNQTSMYLCASSSPRSNTEAFFGQGTRLTVV.